This record concerns one T cell receptor (beta chain) sequence. No antigen is known for it. Base qualities are not provided; no much larger clone lies one nucleotide away. The method behind the library was RACE. The data were produced on a NextSeq 500. During library preparation, unique molecular identifiers were attached to individual cDNA molecules so that TCRs could be counted in a quantitative, reproducible way. From each blood RNA sample, both TCR alpha and TCR beta chains were sequenced. Regarding the original processing steps: The median number of TCRs per sample was approximately 93,000, ranging from roughly 23,224 to 700,000. The Decombinator software suite was used to annotate V, J and CDR3 in the TCR reads. To make PS versus PT1 abundance plots, every sample was subsampled to the same number of TCRs (28,000). Expanded TCRs were defined as absent before sensitization and observed at least eight times at the 2-week time point. Through fastp at Q25 and MiXCR, TCRdb rebuilt clones from the public reads, retaining in-frame beta chains. Rows are combined by CDR3 protein, so each entry shows the most common genes and DNA. Here the V and J calls rest on TCRdb's processing, not on the authors' analysis. Across this sample there are about 120,000 distinct CDR3 sequences, with approximately 13% seen only once. 0.9% to 0.95% of the sample is in the top ten clones.

The time point label corresponds to: patch test 1, 2 weeks after DPC sensitization. In the paper's terms, the treatment or condition label means: therapeutic diphenylcyclopropenone sensitization with weekly scalp DPC. At each patch-test visit, blood was drawn before the patch test was applied. To be eligible, patients had to be aged 18 to 70, diagnosed with alopecia and judged suitable for DPC therapy, while pregnant patients were excluded. Total RNA was isolated from unfractionated whole blood collected in Tempus Blood RNA tubes. The sample is drawn from a study of human T cells and chemical hapten exposure (dated by TCRdb to about 2021). About the study as a whole: For sensitization, 2% DPC in acetone was applied to a roughly 2 cm by roughly 2 cm area of upper inner arm skin. Weekly therapeutic DPC doses were additionally applied to the scalp of patients throughout the approximately 23-week study period. Patch tests used Finn chambers with 0.01% DPC on the upper back, scored after 6 days by International Contact Dermatitis Research Group standards. Most of the patients in the cohort were female, and the cohort covered alopecia areata with under or over 50% scalp involvement, alopecia totalis and alopecia universalis. Libraries were pooled for sequencing, and per-sample TCR yields varied mainly because of small differences in library volumes within the pool. Peripheral blood TCR repertoire changes were tracked in vivo in alopecia patients during primary and secondary sensitization to the hapten diphenylcyclopropenone (DPC). Blood samples were taken from patients before sensitization (week 0) and at 2, 6 and about 24 weeks after DPC sensitization. Blood for TCR sequencing was provided by twenty-nine alopecia patients at one to four time points (pre-sensitization, 2, 6 and 24 weeks). Study-wide conclusions, independent of this receptor: After repeated subsampling, the strength of the expansion versus patch-test correlation and the threshold at which it became significant changed. Because every patient had alopecia, a presumed autoimmune disease, the patients' immune response might differ from that of healthy individuals. Significantly more large CDR3 similarity clusters were formed by expanded TCRs than by pre-sensitization or healthy control sets, consistent with antigen-driven responses. Patch test score was positively correlated with the number of PT1 expanded TCRs, with significance at thresholds 8, 16 and 32 but not at 4. The number of TCRs above 1 in 1000 frequency did not change with DPC sensitization; there was no evidence of global repertoire structure alterations.

Specimen: whole blood, collected in connection with sensitization to the hapten diphenylcyclopropenone (DPC). The receptor comes from a man between 18 and 35 years old with alopecia areata. Some clones in this sample may be carry-over from other donors' samples.

The CDR3 protein sequence reads: CASSDGPGEETQYF. The DNA is as follows: TGTGCCAGCAGCGACGGACCCGGGGAAGAGACCCAGTACTTC. The rearrangement joined TRBV7-6 to TRBJ2-5; the D gene is perhaps TRBD2, from 5 matching bases. The germline V gene supplies CDR1 SGHVS and CDR2 FNYEAQ. From cysteine to phenylalanine, the CDR3 is 14 amino acids long. CDR3 DNA only is kept here, 42 bases in frame from base 1. V lost 5 bases and J lost 3 bases; the stretch between them is 13 bases long.